The text below deals with one TCR beta chain. In germline, CDR1 is MRHNA, CDR2 SNTAGT. CDR3 size: 14 residues. V was trimmed by 6 bases and J by 0 bases, leaving 11 bases between them. Primers included in the PCR were 60 Vbeta and 13 Jbeta primers. The table came from immunoSEQ multiplex PCR; TCRdb's copy has only in-frame clones and leaves some out. The data contain over 120,000 clones, 70% to 85% of them singletons. These data are taken from a study of cytomegalovirus exposure and HLA in healthy donors. The chain carries TRBV6-4 and TRBJ2-5; a weak D match, TRBD2 (6 bases). The clonotype originates from a man between 25 and 39 years old in good health and CMV-seropositive. Sequencing used PBMCs. The CDR3 sequence: CASSAGPNQETQYF. The CDR3 region has the DNA TGTGCCAGCAGCGCGGGACCGAACCAAGAGACCCAGTACTTC.